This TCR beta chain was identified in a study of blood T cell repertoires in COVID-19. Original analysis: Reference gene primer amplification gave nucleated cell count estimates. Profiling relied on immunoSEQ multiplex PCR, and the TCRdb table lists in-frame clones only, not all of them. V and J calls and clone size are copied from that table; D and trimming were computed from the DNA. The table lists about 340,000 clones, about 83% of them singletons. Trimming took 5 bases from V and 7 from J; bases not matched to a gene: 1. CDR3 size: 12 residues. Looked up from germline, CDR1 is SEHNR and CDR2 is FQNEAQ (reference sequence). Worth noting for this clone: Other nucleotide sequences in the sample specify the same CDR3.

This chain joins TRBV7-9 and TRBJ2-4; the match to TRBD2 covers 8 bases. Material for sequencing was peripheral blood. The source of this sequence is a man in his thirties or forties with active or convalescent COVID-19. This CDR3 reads CASSRGGNIQYF. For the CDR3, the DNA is TGTGCCAGCAGCCGGGGGGGTAACATTCAGTACTTC.